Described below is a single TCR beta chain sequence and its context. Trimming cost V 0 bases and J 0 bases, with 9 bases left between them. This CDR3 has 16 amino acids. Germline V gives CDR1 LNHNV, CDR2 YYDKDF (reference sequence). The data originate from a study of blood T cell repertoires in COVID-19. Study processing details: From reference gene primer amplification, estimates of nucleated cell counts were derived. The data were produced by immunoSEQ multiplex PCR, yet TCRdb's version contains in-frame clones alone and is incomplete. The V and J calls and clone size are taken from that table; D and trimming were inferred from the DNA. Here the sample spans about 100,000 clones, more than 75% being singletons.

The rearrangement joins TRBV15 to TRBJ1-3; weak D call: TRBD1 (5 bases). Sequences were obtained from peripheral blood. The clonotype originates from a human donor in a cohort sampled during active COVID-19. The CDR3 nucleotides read TGTGCCACCAGCAGAGATTCCAGGGACTCTGGAAACACCATATATTTT. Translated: CATSRDSRDSGNTIYF. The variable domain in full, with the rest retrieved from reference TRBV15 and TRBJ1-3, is DAMVIQNPRYQVTQFGKPVTLSCSQTLNHNVMYWYQQKSSQAPKLLFHYYDKDFNNEADTPDNFQSRRPNTSFCFLDIRSPGLGDTAMYLCATSRDSRDSGNTIYFGEGSWLTVV.